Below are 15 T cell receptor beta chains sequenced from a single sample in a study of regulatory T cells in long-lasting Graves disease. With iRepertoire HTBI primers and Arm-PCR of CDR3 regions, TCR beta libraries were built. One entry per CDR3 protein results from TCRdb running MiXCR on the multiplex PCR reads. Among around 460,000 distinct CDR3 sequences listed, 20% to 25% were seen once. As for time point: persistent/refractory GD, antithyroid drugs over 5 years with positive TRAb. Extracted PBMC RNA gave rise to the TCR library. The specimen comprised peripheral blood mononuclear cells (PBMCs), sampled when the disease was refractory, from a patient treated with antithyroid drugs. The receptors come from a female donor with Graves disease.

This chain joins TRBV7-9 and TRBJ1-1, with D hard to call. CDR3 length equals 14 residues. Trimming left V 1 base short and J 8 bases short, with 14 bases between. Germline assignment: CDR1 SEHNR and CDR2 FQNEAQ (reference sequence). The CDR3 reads CASSLEVGFSEAFF. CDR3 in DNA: TGTGCCAGCAGCTTAGAAGTAGGTTTTTCGGAAGCTTTCTTT.

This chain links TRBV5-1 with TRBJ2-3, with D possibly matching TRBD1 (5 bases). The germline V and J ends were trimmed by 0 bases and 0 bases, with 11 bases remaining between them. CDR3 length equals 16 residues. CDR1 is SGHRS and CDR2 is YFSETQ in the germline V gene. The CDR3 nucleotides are TGCGCCAGCAGCTTGGCCGACAGCAGAAGCACAGATACGCAGTATTTT. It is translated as CASSLADSRSTDTQYF. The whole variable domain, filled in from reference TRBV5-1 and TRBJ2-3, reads KAGVTQTPRYLIKTRGQQVTLSCSPISGHRSVSWYQQTPGQGLQFLFEYFSETQRNKGNFPGRFSGRQFSNSRSEMNVSTLELGDSALYLCASSLADSRSTDTQYFGPGTRLTVL.

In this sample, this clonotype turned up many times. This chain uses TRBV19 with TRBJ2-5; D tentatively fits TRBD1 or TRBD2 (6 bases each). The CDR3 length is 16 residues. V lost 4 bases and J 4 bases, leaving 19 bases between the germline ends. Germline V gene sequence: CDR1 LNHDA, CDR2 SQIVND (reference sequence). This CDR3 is CASSTPPGAGGETQYF. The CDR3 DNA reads TGTGCCAGTAGTACCCCCCCGGGGGCAGGAGGAGAGACCCAGTACTTC.

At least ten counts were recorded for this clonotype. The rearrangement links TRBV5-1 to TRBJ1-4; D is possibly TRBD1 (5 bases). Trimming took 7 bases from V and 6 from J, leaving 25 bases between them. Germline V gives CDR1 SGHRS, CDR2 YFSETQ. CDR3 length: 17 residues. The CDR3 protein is CASRGLRELGTHEKLFF. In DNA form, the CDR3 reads TGCGCCAGCCGGGGCCTCCGGGAGCTAGGTACCCATGAAAAACTGTTTTTT. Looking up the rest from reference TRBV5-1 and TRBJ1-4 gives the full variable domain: KAGVTQTPRYLIKTRGQQVTLSCSPISGHRSVSWYQQTPGQGLQFLFEYFSETQRNKGNFPGRFSGRQFSNSRSEMNVSTLELGDSALYLCASRGLRELGTHEKLFFGSGTQLSVL.

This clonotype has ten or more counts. Here the CDR3 reads CASSPLAEVQETQYF. The CDR3 DNA reads TGTGCCAGCAGCCCGCTAGCGGAGGTCCAAGAGACCCAGTACTTC. The rearrangement links TRBV28 to TRBJ2-5; TRBD2 matches at 7 bases. Germline-derived CDR1 and CDR2 are MDHEN and SYDVKM. Trimming took 6 bases from V and 1 from J; bases not matched to a gene: 8. CDR3 length: 15 residues.

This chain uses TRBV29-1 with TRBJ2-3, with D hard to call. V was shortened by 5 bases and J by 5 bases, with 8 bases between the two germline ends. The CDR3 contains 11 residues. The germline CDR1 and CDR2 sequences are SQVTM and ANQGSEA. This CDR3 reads CSVLELDTQYF. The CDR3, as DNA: TGCAGCGTTTTAGAGCTAGATACGCAGTATTTT.

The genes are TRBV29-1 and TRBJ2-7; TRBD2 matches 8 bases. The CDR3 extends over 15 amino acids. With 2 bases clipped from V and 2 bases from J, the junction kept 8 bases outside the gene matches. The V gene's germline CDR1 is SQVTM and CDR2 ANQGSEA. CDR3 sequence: CSVERAREGAYEQYF. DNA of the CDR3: TGCAGCGTTGAAAGGGCCCGGGAGGGGGCCTACGAGCAGTACTTC.

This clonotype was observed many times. Here the CDR3 DNA reads TGTGCCAGCAGTTCTCCTAGACAGGGAAATTCACCCCTCCACTTT. It translates to CASSSPRQGNSPLHF. The chain couples TRBV28 to TRBJ1-6, with 7 bases aligning to TRBD1. Per the germline V gene, CDR1 is MDHEN and CDR2 is SYDVKM. The CDR3 is made up of 15 amino acids. The V gene end was trimmed by 4 bases and the J gene end by 7 bases; junction bases not matched to a gene: 7.

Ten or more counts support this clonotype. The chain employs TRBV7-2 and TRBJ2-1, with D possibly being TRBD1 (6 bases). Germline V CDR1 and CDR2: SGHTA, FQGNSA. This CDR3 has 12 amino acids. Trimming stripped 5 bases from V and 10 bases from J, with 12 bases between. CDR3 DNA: TGTGCCAGCAGCACGTATGGACAGGAGCAGTTCTTC. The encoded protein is CASSTYGQEQFF.

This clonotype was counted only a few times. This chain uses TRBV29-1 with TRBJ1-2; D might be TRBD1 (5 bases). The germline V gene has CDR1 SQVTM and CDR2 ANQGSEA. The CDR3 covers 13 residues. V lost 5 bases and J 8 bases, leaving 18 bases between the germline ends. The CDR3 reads CSVYEGTEGGYTF. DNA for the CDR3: TGCAGCGTTTATGAGGGGACCGAGGGAGGCTACACCTTC.

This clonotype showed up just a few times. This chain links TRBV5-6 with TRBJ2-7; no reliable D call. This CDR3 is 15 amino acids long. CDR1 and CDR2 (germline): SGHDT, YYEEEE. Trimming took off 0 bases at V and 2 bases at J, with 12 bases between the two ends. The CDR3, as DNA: TGTGCCAGCAGCTTGGGGGCGGAGACGGCCTACGAGCAGTACTTC. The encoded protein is CASSLGAETAYEQYF.

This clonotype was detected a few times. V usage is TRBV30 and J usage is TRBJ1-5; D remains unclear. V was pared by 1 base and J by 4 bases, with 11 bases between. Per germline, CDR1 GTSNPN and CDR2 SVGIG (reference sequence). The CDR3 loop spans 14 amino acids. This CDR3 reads CAWSGRTLNQPQHF. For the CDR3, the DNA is TGTGCCTGGAGTGGAAGGACGTTAAATCAGCCCCAGCATTTT. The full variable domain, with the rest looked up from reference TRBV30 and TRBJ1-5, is SQTIHQWPATLVQPVGSPLSLECTVEGTSNPNLYWYRQAAGRGLQLLFYSVGIGQISSEVPQNLSASRPQDRQFILSSKKLLLSDSGFYLCAWSGRTLNQPQHFGDGTRLSIL.

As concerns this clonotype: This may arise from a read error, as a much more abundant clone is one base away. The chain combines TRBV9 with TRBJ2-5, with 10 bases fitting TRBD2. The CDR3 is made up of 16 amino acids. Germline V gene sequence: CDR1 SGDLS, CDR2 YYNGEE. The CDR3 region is CASSVLAGGGGETRYF. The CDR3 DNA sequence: TGTGCCAGCAGCGTGTTAGCGGGAGGCGGAGGAGAGACCCGGTACTTC.

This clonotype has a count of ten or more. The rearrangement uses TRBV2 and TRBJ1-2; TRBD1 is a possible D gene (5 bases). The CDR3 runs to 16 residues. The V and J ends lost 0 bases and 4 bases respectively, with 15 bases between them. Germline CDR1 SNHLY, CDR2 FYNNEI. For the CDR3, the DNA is TGTGCCAGCAGTGAAGCGCGGATAGGGGTTTCCTATGGCTACACCTTC. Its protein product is CASSEARIGVSYGYTF.

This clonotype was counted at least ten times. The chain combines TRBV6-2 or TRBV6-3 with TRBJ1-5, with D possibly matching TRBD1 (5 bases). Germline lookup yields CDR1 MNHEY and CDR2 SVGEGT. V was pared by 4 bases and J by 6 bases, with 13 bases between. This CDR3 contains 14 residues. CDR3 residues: CASSSSGQVQPQHF. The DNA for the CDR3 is TGTGCCAGCAGTTCATCGGGGCAGGTTCAGCCCCAGCATTTT.